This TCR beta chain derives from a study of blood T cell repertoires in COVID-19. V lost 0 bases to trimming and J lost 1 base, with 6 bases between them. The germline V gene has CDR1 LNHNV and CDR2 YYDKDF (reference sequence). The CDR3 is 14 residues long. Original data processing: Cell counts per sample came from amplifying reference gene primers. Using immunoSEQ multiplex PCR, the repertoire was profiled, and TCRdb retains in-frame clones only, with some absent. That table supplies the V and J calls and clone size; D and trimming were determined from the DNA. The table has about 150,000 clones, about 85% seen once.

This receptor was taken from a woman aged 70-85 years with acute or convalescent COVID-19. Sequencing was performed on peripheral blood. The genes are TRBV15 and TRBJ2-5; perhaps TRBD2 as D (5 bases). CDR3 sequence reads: CATSRDRGQETQYF. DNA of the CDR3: TGTGCCACCAGCAGAGATCGGGGCCAAGAGACCCAGTACTTC.